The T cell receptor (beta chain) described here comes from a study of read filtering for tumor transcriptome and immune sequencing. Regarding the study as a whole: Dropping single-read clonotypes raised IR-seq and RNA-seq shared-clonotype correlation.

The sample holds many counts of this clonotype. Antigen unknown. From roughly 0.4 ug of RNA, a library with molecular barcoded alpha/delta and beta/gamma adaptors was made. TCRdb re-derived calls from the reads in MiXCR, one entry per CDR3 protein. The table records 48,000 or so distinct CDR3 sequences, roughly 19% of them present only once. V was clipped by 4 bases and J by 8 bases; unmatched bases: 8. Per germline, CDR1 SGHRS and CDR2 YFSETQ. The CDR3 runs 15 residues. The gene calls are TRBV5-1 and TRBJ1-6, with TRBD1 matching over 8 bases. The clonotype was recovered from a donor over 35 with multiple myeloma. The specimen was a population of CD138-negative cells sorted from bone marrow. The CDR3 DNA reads TGCGCCAGCAGCCAAGGACAGGGTGGGGATTCACCCCTCCACTTT. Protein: CASSQGQGGDSPLHF.